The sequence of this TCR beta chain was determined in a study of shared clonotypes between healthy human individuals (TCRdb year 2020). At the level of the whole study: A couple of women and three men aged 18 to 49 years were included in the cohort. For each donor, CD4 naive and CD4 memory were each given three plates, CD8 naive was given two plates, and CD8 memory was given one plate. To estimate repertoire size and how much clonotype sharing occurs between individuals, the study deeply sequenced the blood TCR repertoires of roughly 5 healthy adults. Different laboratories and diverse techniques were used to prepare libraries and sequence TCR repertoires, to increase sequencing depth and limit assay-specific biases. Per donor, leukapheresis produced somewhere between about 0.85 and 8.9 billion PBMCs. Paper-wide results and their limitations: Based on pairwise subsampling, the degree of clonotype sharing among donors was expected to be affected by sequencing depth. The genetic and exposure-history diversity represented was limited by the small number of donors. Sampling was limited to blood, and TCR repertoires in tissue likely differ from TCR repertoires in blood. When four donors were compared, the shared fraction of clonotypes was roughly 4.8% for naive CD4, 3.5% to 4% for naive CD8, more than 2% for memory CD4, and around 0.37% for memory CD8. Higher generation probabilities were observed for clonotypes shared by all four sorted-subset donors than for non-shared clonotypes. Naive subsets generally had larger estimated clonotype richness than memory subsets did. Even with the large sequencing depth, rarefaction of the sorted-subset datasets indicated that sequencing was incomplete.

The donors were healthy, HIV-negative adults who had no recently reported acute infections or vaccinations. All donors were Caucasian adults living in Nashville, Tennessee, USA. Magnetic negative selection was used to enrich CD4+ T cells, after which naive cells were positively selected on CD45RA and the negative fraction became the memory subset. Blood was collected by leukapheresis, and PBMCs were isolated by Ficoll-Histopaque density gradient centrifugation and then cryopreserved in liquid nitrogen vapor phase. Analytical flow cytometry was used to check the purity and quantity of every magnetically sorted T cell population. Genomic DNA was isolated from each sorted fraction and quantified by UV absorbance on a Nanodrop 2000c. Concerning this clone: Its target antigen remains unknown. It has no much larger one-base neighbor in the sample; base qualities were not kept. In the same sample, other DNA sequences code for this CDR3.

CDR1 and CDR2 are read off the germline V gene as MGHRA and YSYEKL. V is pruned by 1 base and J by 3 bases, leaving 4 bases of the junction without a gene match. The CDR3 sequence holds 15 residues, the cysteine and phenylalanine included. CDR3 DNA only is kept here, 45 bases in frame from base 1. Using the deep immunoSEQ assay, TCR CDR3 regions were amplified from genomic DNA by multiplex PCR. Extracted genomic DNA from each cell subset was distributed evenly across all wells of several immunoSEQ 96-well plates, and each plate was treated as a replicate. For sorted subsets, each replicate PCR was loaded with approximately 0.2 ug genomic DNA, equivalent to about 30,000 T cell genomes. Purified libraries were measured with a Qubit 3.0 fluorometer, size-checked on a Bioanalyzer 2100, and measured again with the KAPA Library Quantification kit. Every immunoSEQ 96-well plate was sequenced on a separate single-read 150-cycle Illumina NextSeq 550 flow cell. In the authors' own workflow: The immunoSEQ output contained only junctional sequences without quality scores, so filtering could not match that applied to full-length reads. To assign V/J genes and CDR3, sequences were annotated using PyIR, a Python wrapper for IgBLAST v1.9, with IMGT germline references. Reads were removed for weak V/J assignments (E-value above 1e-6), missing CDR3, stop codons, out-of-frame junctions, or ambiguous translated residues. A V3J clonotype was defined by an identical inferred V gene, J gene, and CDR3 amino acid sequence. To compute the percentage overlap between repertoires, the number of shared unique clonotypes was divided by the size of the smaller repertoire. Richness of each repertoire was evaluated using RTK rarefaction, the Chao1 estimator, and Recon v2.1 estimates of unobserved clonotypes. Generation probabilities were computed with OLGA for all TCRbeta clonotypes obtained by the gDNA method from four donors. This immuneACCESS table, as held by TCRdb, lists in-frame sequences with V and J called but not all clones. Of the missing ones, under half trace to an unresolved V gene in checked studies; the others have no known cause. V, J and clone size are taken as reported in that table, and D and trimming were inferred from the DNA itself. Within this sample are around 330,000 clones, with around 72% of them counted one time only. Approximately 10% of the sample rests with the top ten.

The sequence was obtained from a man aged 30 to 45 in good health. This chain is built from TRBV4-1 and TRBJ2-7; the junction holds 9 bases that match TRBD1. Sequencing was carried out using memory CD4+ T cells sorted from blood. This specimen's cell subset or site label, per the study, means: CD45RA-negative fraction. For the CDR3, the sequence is CASSQGGQGSYEQYF. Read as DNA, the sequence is TGCGCCAGCAGCCAAGGAGGACAGGGGAGCTACGAGCAGTACTTC.